The 31 T cell receptor beta chains below were found in one sample sequenced in a study of blood T cells in healthy people across ages. PCR was performed a second time for about 7 to 11 cycles using a sample-barcoded 5' primer and a J-beta primer mix. TCRdb reanalysed the 5' RACE reads using MiXCR and keeps one entry per CDR3 protein. The sample shows about 640,000 distinct CDR3 sequences, 58% of them seen only once. Sequenced input: blood. The receptors were sampled from a man aged 60 to 75 in good health.

This chain links TRBV21-1 with TRBJ2-3; TRBD1 was called by the table and not checked on the DNA. TRBV21-1 counts as a pseudogene. The CDR3 runs 16 residues. Here the CDR3 DNA reads TGTGCCAGCAGCACTAAAGACAGGGGAGCCACAGATACGCAGTATTTT. Encoded protein: CASSTKDRGATDTQYF.

The CDR3 loop is CASTIGSGGATDTQYF. The CDR3 region has the DNA TGTGCCAGCACCATCGGGAGCGGGGGGGCCACAGATACGCAGTATTTT. V gene TRBV12-3 or TRBV12-4 combines with J gene TRBJ2-3, with 10 positions matching TRBD2. The CDR3 sequence is 16 residues long. Losses at the gene ends were 7 bases for V and 2 bases for J; bases not matched to a gene: 9.

This chain joins TRBV14 and TRBJ2-1; 7 nucleotides line up with TRBD2. Germline values: CDR1 SGHDN, CDR2 FVKESK. The CDR3 has 17 residues. Trimming removed 1 base from V and 9 bases from J; junction bases left unmatched: 15. CDR3: CASSQATEQRGSREQFF. The DNA of the CDR3 is TGTGCCAGCAGCCAAGCGACAGAACAGCGGGGCTCACGTGAGCAGTTCTTC.

The chain uses TRBV5-5 and TRBJ2-7; TRBD2 is a possible D gene (5 bases). The CDR3 sequence is 16 residues long. V lost 0 bases to trimming and J lost 1 base, with 14 bases between them. Germline CDR1 SGHKS, CDR2 YYEKEE (reference sequence). The CDR3 loop is CASSLVGSHLSYEQYF. In DNA form, the CDR3 reads TGTGCCAGCAGCTTGGTGGGGAGCCATCTTTCCTACGAGCAGTACTTC.

A few counts support this clonotype. The chain carries TRBV4-1 and TRBJ1-2; 8 nucleotides match TRBD1. This CDR3 has 15 residues. Germline lookup yields CDR1 MGHRA and CDR2 YSYEKL. Trimming cost V 0 bases and J 4 bases; bases outside gene matches: 4. The CDR3 bases are TGCGCCAGCAGCCAAGAATACACAGGGGGCTATGGCTACACCTTC. Translating it yields CASSQEYTGGYGYTF.

This clonotype appeared many times. The V and J genes are TRBV29-1 and TRBJ2-7, with TRBD1 as a possible D gene (6 bases). Germline loops: CDR1 SQVTM, CDR2 ANQGSEA. V lost 4 bases to trimming and J lost 1 base, with 14 bases between them. This CDR3 is 14 amino acids long. CDR3 in amino acids: CSVVEPGASYEQYF. The DNA of the CDR3 is TGCAGCGTTGTTGAGCCAGGGGCTTCCTACGAGCAGTACTTC.

This clonotype was seen a handful of times. The chain carries TRBV6-5 and TRBJ2-1; TRBD2 is a possible D gene (5 bases). This CDR3 is 14 amino acids long. The germline gives CDR1 MNHEY, CDR2 SVGAGI. V gave up 6 bases and J gave up 2 bases, with 11 bases separating them. This CDR3 reads CASSRRGTYNEQFF. CDR3 bases: TGTGCCAGCAGCAGACGGGGAACCTACAATGAGCAGTTCTTC.

The sample holds one count of this clonotype. V usage is TRBV11-2 and J usage is TRBJ2-5, with TRBD2 matching over 8 bases. Germline assignment: CDR1 SGHAT and CDR2 FQNNGV. Trimming took 3 bases from V and 1 from J; bases not matched to a gene: 7. This CDR3 is built from 16 residues. The CDR3 reads CASSFRLAGCQETQYF. CDR3 sequence (DNA): TGTGCCAGCAGCTTTCGGCTAGCGGGCTGCCAAGAGACCCAGTACTTC.

The chain uses TRBV9 and TRBJ2-7, with TRBD2 identical over 10 bases. The trim removed 3 bases at V and 9 bases at J, leaving 12 bases unmatched. The germline V gene has CDR1 SGDLS and CDR2 YYNGEE. The CDR3 covers 15 residues. CDR3 in amino acids: CASSEGVAGGTVQYF. As DNA, the CDR3 is TGTGCCAGCAGCGAAGGAGTAGCGGGAGGTACGGTGCAGTACTTC. Supplemented by reference TRBV9 and TRBJ2-7, the full variable domain reads DSGVTQTPKHLITATGQRVTLRCSPRSGDLSVYWYQQSLDQGLQFLIQYYNGEERAKGNILERFSAQQFPDLHSELNLSSLELGDSALYFCASSEGVAGGTVQYFGPGTRLTVT.

This clonotype was observed a single time. A much more abundant neighbour one base away suggests this may be a read error. The V call is TRBV20-1, the J call TRBJ2-1, with a possible D match to TRBD2 (6 bases). CDR1 is DFQATT, CDR2 SNEGSKA, per germline (reference sequence). V dropped 5 bases and J dropped 10 bases, with 18 bases sitting between them. The CDR3 is 13 amino acids. The CDR3 sequence: CSAWDFASYEQFF. CDR3 nucleotide sequence: TGCAGTGCTTGGGACTTCGCCTCCTACGAGCAGTTCTTC.

The rearrangement joins TRBV5-6 to TRBJ2-5; 7 nucleotides line up with TRBD1. The V gene end was trimmed by 3 bases and the J gene end by 11 bases; junction bases not matched to a gene: 10. The CDR3 is made up of 13 amino acids. Germline loops: CDR1 SGHDT, CDR2 YYEEEE. CDR3 nucleotide sequence: TGTGCCAGCAGCTCGGGACAGAACAATGAGCAGTACTTC. Translating it yields CASSSGQNNEQYF.

This clonotype showed up just a few times. V is TRBV14 and J is TRBJ1-2; 9 bases are shared with TRBD1. The CDR3 has 15 residues. Germline V lookup: CDR1 SGHDN, CDR2 FVKESK. Trimming took 0 bases from V and 4 from J; bases not matched to a gene: 3. The CDR3 sequence: CASSQDRQGGYGYTF. The CDR3, as DNA: TGTGCCAGCAGCCAAGATCGACAGGGGGGCTATGGCTACACCTTC. Using reference TRBV14 and TRBJ1-2 for the parts outside the CDR3, the full variable domain is EAGVTQFPSHSVIEKGQTVTLRCDPISGHDNLYWYRRVMGKEIKFLLHFVKESKQDESGMPNNRFLAERTGGTYSTLKVQPAELEDSGVYFCASSQDRQGGYGYTFGSGTRLTVV.

This clonotype was seen more than once but under ten times. The rearrangement links TRBV5-1 to TRBJ2-1; D ambiguous. The CDR3 has 11 amino acids. Germline assignment: CDR1 SGHRS and CDR2 YFSETQ. V lost 4 bases and J lost 6, with 5 bases in between. In nucleotides, the CDR3 is TGCGCCAGCAGCACCAGCAATGAGCAGTTCTTC. Translation gives CASSTSNEQFF.

This chain connects TRBV20-1 to TRBJ1-2; no reliable D call. The CDR3 loop spans 14 amino acids. V was cut by 5 bases and J by 3 bases, with 16 bases left in between. Germline V gives CDR1 DFQATT, CDR2 SNEGSKA (reference sequence). The CDR3 DNA follows: TGCAGTGCTGGCGCCGGGCCCGCGGACTATGGCTACACCTTC. Its translation: CSAGAGPADYGYTF.

This clonotype showed up just once. The V gene is TRBV3-1, the J gene TRBJ2-1; no clear D gene. The DNA end lines up better with TRBJ2-7; the J call may be wrong. This CDR3 is built from 16 residues. Germline V gene sequence: CDR1 LGHDT, CDR2 YNNKEL (reference sequence). CDR3 sequence reads: CASSRVAGRSYNEQYF. In DNA, the CDR3 is TGTGCCAGCAGCCGGGTGGCAGGAAGGTCCTACAATGAGCAGTACTTC.

This clonotype has a single count. The chain is built from TRBV6-1 and TRBJ2-7; no reliable D call. Trimming cost V 0 bases and J 0 bases, with 9 bases left between them. The CDR3 spans 15 residues. Germline V lookup: CDR1 MNHNS, CDR2 SASEGT. CDR3 amino acids: CASSEAYTSSYEQYF. The CDR3 nucleotides are TGTGCCAGCAGTGAAGCATATACAAGCTCCTACGAGCAGTACTTC.

This sequence joins TRBV7-9 and TRBJ2-7; 7 bases map to TRBD1. Germline values: CDR1 SEHNR, CDR2 FQNEAQ (reference sequence). The CDR3 is 15 amino acids. J lost 1 base, V lost 0 bases, and 3 bases had no gene match. As DNA, the CDR3 is TGTGCCAGCAGCTTAGCGCAGGGGGTTTCCTACGAGCAGTACTTC. It specifies CASSLAQGVSYEQYF.

The chain carries TRBV28 and TRBJ1-6; no reliable D call. Germline V gene sequence: CDR1 MDHEN, CDR2 SYDVKM. This CDR3 is built from 10 residues. Trimming took off 6 bases at V and 14 bases at J, with 8 bases between the two ends. The CDR3 reads CASSRSALHF. In DNA form, the CDR3 reads TGTGCCAGCAGCCGTTCGGCCCTCCACTTT.

V and J are TRBV5-1 and TRBJ1-5; D might be TRBD1 (6 bases). Deletions cut 3 bases from V and 4 bases from J, with 11 bases between. CDR1 is SGHRS, CDR2 YFSETQ, per germline. CDR3 length equals 14 residues. CDR3 residues: CASSSGGPNQPQHF. CDR3 DNA: TGCGCCAGCAGCTCGGGGGGCCCGAATCAGCCCCAGCATTTT.

This chain links TRBV7-9 with TRBJ2-7; 8 positions agree with TRBD2. V lost 2 bases and J lost 2; bases outside the gene matches: 5. CDR3 length: 15 amino acids. Germline V gene data show CDR1 as SEHNR and CDR2 as FQNEAQ (reference sequence). CDR3 in DNA: TGTGCCAGCAGCTTAATAGCGGGGCCCACCTACGAGCAGTACTTC. Protein: CASSLIAGPTYEQYF.

The chain combines TRBV6-4 with TRBJ2-7; D is possibly TRBD1 (5 bases). Trimming took off 10 bases at V and 5 bases at J, with 18 bases between the two ends. From germline, CDR1 is MRHNA and CDR2 SNTAGT. The CDR3 extends over 13 amino acids. The CDR3 is CAIRQSLPHEQYF. The CDR3 nucleotides read TGTGCCATCCGACAGTCGTTGCCTCACGAGCAGTACTTC.

V usage is TRBV28 and J usage is TRBJ2-3; D possibly corresponds to TRBD2 (5 bases). Germline CDR1 MDHEN, CDR2 SYDVKM. There are 13 residues in the CDR3. V lost 8 bases, J lost 1 base, and 10 bases lay in between. CDR3 loop: CASGSEGTDTQYF. CDR3 coding DNA: TGTGCCAGCGGCTCGGAGGGCACAGATACGCAGTATTTT.

The V and J genes are TRBV27 and TRBJ2-7; 10 bases agree with TRBD2. The germline V gene has CDR1 MNHEY and CDR2 SMNVEV (reference sequence). The ends lost 5 bases at V and 2 bases at J; junction bases unmatched: 6. This CDR3 is built from 15 residues. CDR3: CASSDGSGGAYEQYF. CDR3 bases: TGTGCCAGCAGTGACGGGAGCGGGGGGGCCTACGAGCAGTACTTC.

The rearrangement joins TRBV29-1 to TRBJ2-1; TRBD1 matches at 8 bases. Per the germline V gene, CDR1 is SQVTM and CDR2 is ANQGSEA. Trimming removed 0 bases from V and 5 bases from J; junction bases left unmatched: 21. The CDR3 has 20 amino acids. Written as DNA, the CDR3 is TGCAGCGTTGAAGATCAGTGGTTGGGGGCTGGGTCGACAGGGGACAATGAGCAGTTCTTC. Encoded protein: CSVEDQWLGAGSTGDNEQFF.

This chain joins TRBV3-1 and TRBJ2-3; 8 nucleotides align to TRBD2. Germline CDR1 and CDR2: LGHDT and YNNKEL (reference sequence). There are 13 residues in the CDR3. The J segment lost 5 bases and the V segment lost 2 bases, leaving 0 bases of the junction unmatched. For the CDR3, the DNA is TGTGCCAGCAGCCAAAGCGGGGGAGATACGCAGTATTTT. As protein: CASSQSGGDTQYF.

J is TRBJ1-1 and V is TRBV4-2, with 7 positions matching TRBD1. The junction had 12 bases not matched to a gene; V was cut back by 4 bases and J by 1 base. The V gene's germline CDR1 is LGHNA and CDR2 YNFKEQ. The CDR3 runs to 17 residues. The CDR3 DNA is TGTGCCAGCAGCCGAGAAAGCCCCGGGACAGCGAACACTGAAGCTTTCTTT. The encoded protein is CASSRESPGTANTEAFF.

This chain connects TRBV20-1 to TRBJ1-5; D ambiguous. CDR1 and CDR2 (germline): DFQATT, SNEGSKA (reference sequence). V was trimmed by 0 bases and J by 4 bases, leaving 10 bases between them. The CDR3 length is 14 residues. For the CDR3, the DNA is TGCAGTGCTAGAGAGAACAGCGGGAATCAGCCCCAGCATTTT. Its protein is CSARENSGNQPQHF.

This CDR3 reads CATQRDRGNEQFF. The CDR3, as DNA: TGTGCCACCCAGAGGGATAGGGGCAATGAGCAGTTCTTC. J is TRBJ2-1 and V is TRBV2; either TRBD1 or TRBD2 may fit D (5 bases each). This CDR3 is 13 amino acids long. The V and J ends lost 10 bases and 6 bases respectively, with 16 bases between them. Per germline, CDR1 SNHLY and CDR2 FYNNEI.

This chain links TRBV15 with TRBJ2-1, with 9 bases lining up with TRBD2. Germline V gives CDR1 LNHNV, CDR2 YYDKDF (reference sequence). J gave up 4 bases and V 8 bases, and 9 bases lay outside the gene matches. CDR3 length: 15 amino acids. The CDR3 spells CATGRRLADYNEQFF. CDR3 sequence (DNA): TGTGCCACCGGACGAAGACTAGCGGATTACAATGAGCAGTTCTTC.

The chain recombines TRBV4-1 with TRBJ2-7; 7 nucleotides match TRBD1. CDR1 is MGHRA and CDR2 is YSYEKL in the germline V gene. The J segment lost 0 bases and the V segment lost 1 base, leaving 6 bases of the junction unmatched. The CDR3 has 16 residues. CDR3 residues: CASSQATGSRSYEQYF. The CDR3 DNA is TGCGCCAGCAGCCAAGCGACAGGGTCCCGCTCCTACGAGCAGTACTTC.

The gene calls are TRBV2 and TRBJ1-2; weak D call: TRBD1 (5 bases). CDR1 SNHLY and CDR2 FYNNEI come from the germline V gene. V was clipped by 3 bases and J by 1 base, with 12 bases between them. This CDR3 spans 15 amino acids. The CDR3 reads CASSDGWDYNYGYTF. The CDR3 coding sequence is TGTGCCAGCAGTGACGGTTGGGACTATAACTATGGCTACACCTTC. Full variable domain (missing parts from reference TRBV2 and TRBJ1-2): EPEVTQTPSHQVTQMGQEVILRCVPISNHLYFYWYRQILGQKVEFLVSFYNNEISEKSEIFDDQFSVERPDGSNFTLKIRSTKLEDSAMYFCASSDGWDYNYGYTFGSGTRLTVV.